The rows below give T cell receptor beta chains drawn from one sample of a study of esophageal squamous cell carcinoma under preoperative chemotherapy. TCRdb used MiXCR to reprocess the PCR reads, holding one entry per CDR3 protein. The sample holds about 30,000 distinct CDR3 sequences, 49% seen once. This material was acquired from a patient given preoperative chemotherapy. Every receptor here comes from a human donor with esophageal squamous cell carcinoma. The donor label of this sample is uncertain. Both conserved end residues are part of each CDR3. A D gene is named only where the DNA matches it firmly. A row's size may be missing; if present it is once, few, many or a size class.

>NA|TRBJ2-3|NA|TRBV7-8
CASSTGSDCSTNTQYF
TGTGCCAGCAGCACCGGATCGGACTGTAGCACAAATACGCAGTACTTT
>NA|TRBJ2-4|TRBD2|TRBV7-3
CASSAIPGGRDKNIQYF
TGTGCCAGCAGCGCCATACCGGGGGGACGGGACAAAAACATTCAGTACTTC
>few|TRBJ2-7|NA|TRBV7-6
CASSLARGSYEQYF
TGTGCCAGCAGCTTAGCTCGGGGCTCCTACGAGCAGTACTTC
>NA|TRBJ2-1|TRBD2|TRBV7-3
CASSAGPGGGVQETQFF
TGTGCCAGCAGCGCGGGGCCGGGGGGAGGGGTCCAAGAGACCCAGTTCTTC
>many|TRBJ2-3|TRBD2|TRBV7-2
CASSFGGSTDTQYF
TGTGCCAGCAGCTTCGGGGGGTCCACAGATACGCAGTATTTT
>NA|TRBJ2-3|TRBD2|TRBV7-6
CACSLTAGGATDMQYF
TGTGCGTGCAGCTTAACGGCGGGGGGAGCCACAGACATGCAGTATTTT
>NA|TRBJ2-1|NA|TRBV10-1
CASCGTNNEQFF
TGCGCGAGCTGCGGGACCAACAATGAGCAGTTTTTT
>medium-sized|TRBJ2-2|NA|TRBV7-2
CASSLEGSRAGELFF
TGTGCCAGCAGCTTAGAAGGTAGTCGGGCCGGGGAGCTGTTTTTT
>many|TRBJ2-7|NA|TRBV11-2
CASSFPLGEQYF
TGTGCCAGCAGCTTCCCTCTTGGAGAGCAGTACTTC
>NA|TRBJ2-4|NA|TRBV7-3
CASSVGPAGRDKDIQYF
TGTGCCAGCAGCGTGGGGCCGGCGGGCCGGGACAAAGACATTCAGTACTTC
>NA|TRBJ2-5|NA|TRBV7-6
CASSLDPGIAGRDQNTQYF
TGTGCCAGCAGCTTGGATCCGGGGATCGCCGGGCGTGACCAAAACACCCAGTACTTC
>NA|TRBJ2-2|TRBD2|TRBV7-8
CASSLGREGNTEALFF
TGTGCCAGCAGCTTAGGGAGGGAGGGGAACACCGAGGCGCTGTTTTTT
>NA|TRBJ2-2|TRBD2|TRBV12-3/TRBV12-4
CASSRAGETGELFF
TGTGCCAGCAGTAGAGCGGGAGAGACCGGGGAGCTGTTTTTT
>NA|TRBJ2-1|TRBD2|TRBV12-3/TRBV12-4
CASSHTSGRAGQFF
TGTGCCAGCAGCCACACTAGCGGGAGGGCCGGGCAGTTCTTC
>NA|TRBJ1-2|NA|TRBV12-3/TRBV12-4
CASSLGGNYGYTF
TGTGCCAGCAGTTTAGGGGGTAACTATGGCTACACCTTC
>many|TRBJ2-3|TRBD2|TRBV19
CASREGVAGSTDTQYF
TGTGCCAGTAGGGAAGGAGTAGCGGGTAGCACAGATACGCAGTATTTT
>NA|TRBJ2-2|TRBD1|TRBV7-2
CASSFETGNTGAQFF
TGTGCCAGCAGCTTTGAGACAGGGAACACCGGGGCGCAGTTTTTT
>few|TRBJ1-2|NA|TRBV5-8
CASSSTGNYGYTF
TGTGCCAGCAGCTCAACAGGGAACTATGGCTACACCTTC
>NA|TRBJ2-5|NA|TRBV24-1
CATSDFRGGQETQYF
TGTGCCACCAGTGATTTCAGAGGGGGCCAAGAGACCCAGTACTTC
>NA|TRBJ2-4|NA|TRBV7-2
CASSRRHGGDRDTQYF
TGTGCCAGCAGCCGACGGCACGGGGGTGACCGAGACACCCAGTACTTC
>NA|TRBJ2-4|NA|TRBV7-9
CASSVSGRRDKDMQYF
TGTGCGAGCAGCGTCTCGGGGCGGCGGGACAAAGATATGCAGTACTTC
>large|TRBJ2-2|NA|TRBV7-4
CASSRKTANTGELFF
TGTGCCAGCAGCCGGAAGACAGCGAACACCGGGGAGCTGTTTTTT
>NA|TRBJ2-2|NA|TRBV7-2
CASSRGATGALYF
TGTGCCAGCAGCCGCGGTGCGACAGGTGCGCTGTATTTT
>NA|TRBJ2-7|TRBD2|TRBV6-1
CASSATSGSYEQYF
TGTGCCAGCAGTGCGACTAGCGGATCCTACGAGCAGTACTTC
>NA|TRBJ2-4|NA|TRBV7-2
CASALGLGLADTQYF
TGTGCCAGCGCCCTGGGACTGGGTCTAGCAGATACGCAGTATTTC
>NA|TRBJ2-4|NA|TRBV7-2
CARGSATSAKNIQYF
TGTGCCAGGGGGAGCGCAACGAGTGCCAAAAACATCCAGTACTTC
>medium-sized|TRBJ2-1|NA|TRBV7-7
CASSPYLGGAGAGVGYNEQFF
TGTGCTAGCAGCCCATACCTAGGGGGGGCAGGGGCGGGAGTGGGCTACAATGAGCAGTTCTTC
>NA|TRBJ2-7|NA|TRBV27
CASRATGLGAKDTQYF
TGTGCCAGCCGGGCCACGGGGCTGGGAGCCAAAGACACGCAGTACTTC
>NA|TRBJ2-3|NA|TRBV7-9
CASSVLGRRDKDTQYF
TGTGCCAGCAGCGTACTGGGGCGGCGAGACAAAGACACTCAGTATTTT
>many|TRBJ2-7|NA|TRBV12-3/TRBV12-4
CASSTLGRGTIEQYF
TGTGCCAGCAGTACCCTCGGTCGGGGGACCATCGAGCAGTACTTC
>NA|TRBJ2-7|TRBD1|TRBV15
CATSRDKLRGPGNEQYF
TGTGCCACCAGCAGAGATAAACTAAGGGGGCCAGGCAACGAGCAGTACTTC
>few|TRBJ2-4|TRBD2|TRBV7-6
CASSLDAGIGGGAKDIQYF
TGTGCCAGCAGCTTGGATGCGGGCATCGGCGGGGGAGCCAAAGACATTCAGTACTTC
>NA|TRBJ2-3|TRBD2|TRBV7-8
CASGFHQRDPETQYF
TGTGCCAGCGGCTTCCACCAGCGGGACCCAGAGACGCAGTATTTT
>NA|TRBJ2-3|NA|TRBV7-2
CACGRDSTDTQYF
TGTGCCTGCGGTCGGGACTCCACAGATACGCAGTATTTC
>medium-sized|TRBJ2-5|NA|TRBV11-1
CASADQGTQETQYF
TGTGCCAGCGCGGATCAAGGGACCCAAGAGACCCAGTACTTC
>many|TRBJ2-1|NA|TRBV6-1
CASRGGYSYNEQFF
TGTGCCAGCAGGGGCGGGTACTCCTACAATGAGCAGTTCTTC
>NA|TRBJ2-4|NA|TRBV7-9
CASSLVVGAKNIQYF
TGTGCCAGCAGCTTAGTCGTGGGAGCCAAAAACATTCAGTACTTC
>few|TRBJ1-1|TRBD1|TRBV12-3/TRBV12-4
CASSLSMWLATGGNTEAFF
TGTGCCAGCAGTTTGTCCATGTGGTTAGCGACAGGGGGCAACACTGAAGCTTTCTTT
>few|TRBJ2-3|NA|TRBV6-1
CASSEDAGSTDTQYF
TGTGCCAGCAGTGAAGATGCCGGCTCGACAGATACGCAGTATTTT
>many|TRBJ1-2|TRBD1|TRBV6-1
CASSVTTPGQENYTF
TGTGCCAGCAGTGTAACTACTCCGGGACAGGAGAACTACACCTTC
>few|TRBJ2-4|NA|TRBV12-3/TRBV12-4
CAGTGAGAKETQYF
TGTGCCGGGACCGGGGCCGGTGCCAAAGAGACTCAGTACTTC
>NA|TRBJ2-1|TRBD1|TRBV12-3/TRBV12-4
CASSSGTGEIDEQFF
TGTGCCAGCAGTTCTGGGACAGGGGAGATTGATGAGCAGTTCTTC
>many|TRBJ2-1|TRBD2|TRBV4-1
CASSQEGLAGQISYNEQFF
TGCGCCAGCAGCCAAGAGGGACTAGCGGGGCAAATCTCCTACAATGAGCAGTTCTTC
>NA|TRBJ2-7|TRBD2|TRBV12-3/TRBV12-4
CASRASGSSGEQYF
TGTGCCAGCAGGGCTAGCGGGAGCAGTGGCGAGCAGTACTTC
>NA|TRBJ2-7|TRBD2|TRBV7-2
CAGGPGGGGEDTQYF
TGTGCCGGGGGGCCCGGGGGCGGGGGGGAAGATACGCAGTACTTC
>many|TRBJ2-1|NA|TRBV7-2
CASSLGIYEQFF
TGTGCCAGCAGCTTGGGGATCTACGAGCAGTTCTTC